The 14 T cell receptor beta chains below come from one sample, sequenced in a study of STAT3 mutations in large granular lymphocyte leukemia. Study-wide points: Every T-LGLL patient had at least one immunodominant TCRbeta clonotype.

The repertoire was sequenced with immunoSEQ multiplex PCR; TCRdb's copy has only in-frame clones and lacks some. Seen here are about 1,900 clones, roughly two thirds observed once, and the top ten hold 70% to 85%. No antigen has been identified for these receptors. Sample: peripheral blood mononuclear cells. Every receptor here comes from a man aged 60-69 years with T-cell large granular lymphocyte leukemia. Some clones in this sample may be carry-over from other donors' samples.

This chain links TRBV6-5 with TRBJ1-6; the D gene is possibly TRBD1 (6 bases). CDR3 size: 15 residues. Germline loops: CDR1 MNHEY, CDR2 SVGAGI. V lost 2 bases, J lost 9 bases, and 14 bases lay in between. The CDR3 loop reads CASSYVGGGGSPLHF. The CDR3 DNA reads TGTGCCAGCAGTTACGTGGGCGGGGGCGGTTCACCCCTCCACTTT.

V and J are TRBV5-1 and TRBJ1-1; TRBD1 matches at 8 bases. The CDR3 spans 14 residues. J lost 8 bases, V lost 0 bases, and 6 bases had no gene match. The germline V gene encodes CDR1 SGHRS and CDR2 YFSETQ. This CDR3 is CASSLGGTGEEAFF. The DNA of the CDR3 is TGCGCCAGCAGCTTGGGGGGGACAGGAGAGGAAGCTTTCTTT.

J is TRBJ1-3 and V is TRBV18, with D uncertain. Between the trimmed V and J ends, which lost 2 bases and 0 bases, there was a span of 8 bases. There are 15 residues in the CDR3. CDR1 is KGHSH, CDR2 LQKENI, per germline. CDR3 in amino acids: CASSPMGSSGNTIYF. The CDR3 DNA follows: TGTGCCAGCTCACCAATGGGAAGCTCTGGAAACACCATATATTTT. The full variable domain, completed using reference TRBV18 and TRBJ1-3, is NAGVMQNPRHLVRRRGQEARLRCSPMKGHSHVYWYRQLPEEGLKFMVYLQKENIIDESGMPKERFSAEFPKEGPSILRIQQVVRGDSAAYFCASSPMGSSGNTIYFGEGSWLTVV.

This chain links TRBV5-1 with TRBJ1-2; 7 positions agree with TRBD1. The CDR3 loop spans 13 amino acids. Losses at the gene ends were 3 bases for V and 4 bases for J; bases not matched to a gene: 3. Germline V gene lookup returns CDR1 SGHRS and CDR2 YFSETQ. The CDR3 spells CASSYGQAYGYTF. DNA for the CDR3: TGCGCCAGCAGCTACGGACAGGCCTATGGCTACACCTTC.

The gene calls are TRBV5-1 and TRBJ2-5, with 9 bases identical to TRBD2. The CDR3 has 15 residues. Germline lookup yields CDR1 SGHRS and CDR2 YFSETQ. Unmatched junction bases numbered 5, after V lost 0 bases and J lost 5 bases. The CDR3 DNA follows: TGCGCCAGCAGCTTGGTTAGCGGGGGATCGGAGACCCAGTACTTC. Amino acid sequence: CASSLVSGGSETQYF.

The CDR3 region is CASSLGSQPQHF. DNA of the CDR3: TGTGCCAGCAGCTTAGGATCTCAGCCCCAGCATTTT. The rearrangement links TRBV7-9 to TRBJ1-5; D is undetermined. Germline CDR1 reads SEHNR; CDR2 reads FQNEAQ (reference sequence). The germline V and J ends were trimmed by 1 base and 6 bases, with 4 bases remaining between them. CDR3 size: 12 residues.

The chain has TRBV4-1 and TRBJ2-7; 9 nucleotides line up with TRBD1. The CDR3 extends over 15 amino acids. CDR1 is MGHRA and CDR2 is YSYEKL in the germline V gene. Unmatched junction bases numbered 7, after V lost 4 bases and J lost 3 bases. The CDR3 spells CASSPGQGANYEQYF. Written as DNA, the CDR3 is TGCGCCAGCAGCCCGGGACAGGGAGCAAACTACGAGCAGTACTTC.

V and J are TRBV4-1 and TRBJ2-5; possible D gene TRBD1, 6 bases. CDR1 and CDR2 (germline): MGHRA, YSYEKL. V was shortened by 3 bases and J by 1 base, with 15 bases between the two germline ends. The CDR3 covers 16 residues. CDR3 DNA sequence: TGCGCCAGCAGCCAGGGGGCTCTAGCTCCCCAAGAGACCCAGTACTTC. Protein: CASSQGALAPQETQYF.

The CDR3 sequence: CASSLGGYEQYF. CDR3 in DNA: TGCGCCAGCAGCTTGGGGGGCTACGAGCAGTACTTC. The genes are TRBV5-1 and TRBJ2-7; the D is unclear. This CDR3 spans 12 amino acids. Trimming removed 0 bases at V and 3 bases at J, with 4 bases between. The V gene's germline CDR1 is SGHRS and CDR2 YFSETQ.

V and J are TRBV6-5 and TRBJ1-2; 8 bases agree with TRBD1. CDR3 length equals 15 residues. V lost 2 bases to trimming and J lost 5 bases; unmatched junction nucleotides: 7. Looked up from germline, CDR1 is MNHEY and CDR2 is SVGAGI. The CDR3 DNA is TGTGCCAGCAGTTACAGCAGGGGGCGCGTATATGGCTACACCTTC. As protein: CASSYSRGRVYGYTF.

This clone came up once. The chain combines TRBV13 with TRBJ1-6; D is possibly TRBD1 (5 bases). The V gene lost 5 bases and the J gene lost 9 bases, with 20 bases spanning the gap. The germline V gene encodes CDR1 PRHDT and CDR2 FYEKMQ (reference sequence). The CDR3 covers 16 residues. The CDR3 loop is CASSRFDPGGSSPLHF. In nucleotides, the CDR3 is TGTGCCAGCAGCCGATTTGACCCCGGGGGTAGTTCACCCCTCCACTTT.

The chain is built from TRBV5-1 and TRBJ2-5; TRBD2 is a possible D gene (6 bases). The CDR3 contains 13 residues. Trimming stripped 3 bases from V and 2 bases from J, with 8 bases between. Germline CDR1 reads SGHRS; CDR2 reads YFSETQ. The DNA of the CDR3 is TGCGCCAGCAGCTGGAGGGAACAAGAGACCCAGTACTTC. Amino acids: CASSWREQETQYF.

The V gene is TRBV5-1, the J gene TRBJ2-7; 10 nucleotides agree with TRBD1. Germline V gene sequence: CDR1 SGHRS, CDR2 YFSETQ. Unmatched junction bases numbered 4, after V lost 4 bases and J lost 3 bases. The length of the CDR3 is 14 residues. The CDR3 DNA is TGCGCCAGCAGCCAGACAGGGGGCGTCTACGAGCAGTACTTC. Translation: CASSQTGGVYEQYF.

This chain connects TRBV30 to TRBJ1-1; tentatively, D is TRBD1 (5 bases). V lost 5 bases and J lost 4, with 14 bases in between. The germline V gene has CDR1 GTSNPN and CDR2 SVGIG (reference sequence). The CDR3 contains 13 residues. Written as DNA, the CDR3 is TGTGCCTGGGGGGGGGTGTGGGGCACTGAAGCTTTCTTT. It translates to CAWGGVWGTEAFF.